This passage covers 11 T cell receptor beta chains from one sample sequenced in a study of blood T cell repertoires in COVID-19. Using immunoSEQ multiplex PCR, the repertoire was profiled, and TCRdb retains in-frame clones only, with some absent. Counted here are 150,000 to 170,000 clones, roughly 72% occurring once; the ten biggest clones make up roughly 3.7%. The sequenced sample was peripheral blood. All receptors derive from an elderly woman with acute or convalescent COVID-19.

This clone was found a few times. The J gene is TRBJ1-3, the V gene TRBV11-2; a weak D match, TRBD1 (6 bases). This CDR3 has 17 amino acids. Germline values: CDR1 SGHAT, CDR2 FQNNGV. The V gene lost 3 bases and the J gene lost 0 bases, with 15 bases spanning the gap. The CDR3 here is CASSFAYSRGSGNTIYF. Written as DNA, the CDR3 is TGTGCCAGCAGCTTCGCTTACTCCAGGGGCTCTGGAAACACCATATATTTT.

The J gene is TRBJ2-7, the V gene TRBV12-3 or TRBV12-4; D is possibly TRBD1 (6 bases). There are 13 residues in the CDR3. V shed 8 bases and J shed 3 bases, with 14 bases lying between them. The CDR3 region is CASSTGNNYEQYF. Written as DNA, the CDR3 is TGTGCCAGCTCTACAGGGAATAACTACGAGCAGTACTTC.

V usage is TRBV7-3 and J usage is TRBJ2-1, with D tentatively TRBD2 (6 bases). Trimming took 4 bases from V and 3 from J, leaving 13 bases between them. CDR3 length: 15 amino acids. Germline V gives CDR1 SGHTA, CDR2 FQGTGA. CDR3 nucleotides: TGTGCCAGCAGCTACAAGCGGGCCAGCTACAATGAGCAGTTCTTC. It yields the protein CASSYKRASYNEQFF. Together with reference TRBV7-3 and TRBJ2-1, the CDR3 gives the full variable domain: GAGVSQTPSNKVTEKGKYVELRCDPISGHTALYWYRQSLGQGPEFLIYFQGTGAADDSGLPNDRFFAVRPEGSVSTLKIQRTERGDSAVYLCASSYKRASYNEQFFGPGTRLTVL.

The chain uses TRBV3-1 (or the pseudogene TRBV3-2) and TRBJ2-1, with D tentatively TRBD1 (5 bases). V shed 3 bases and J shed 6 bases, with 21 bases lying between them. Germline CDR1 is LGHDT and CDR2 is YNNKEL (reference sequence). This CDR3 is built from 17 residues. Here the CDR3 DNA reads TGTGCCAGCAGCCAGCGACGGATCCACCTCGACAGCAATGAGCAGTTCTTC. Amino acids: CASSQRRIHLDSNEQFF.

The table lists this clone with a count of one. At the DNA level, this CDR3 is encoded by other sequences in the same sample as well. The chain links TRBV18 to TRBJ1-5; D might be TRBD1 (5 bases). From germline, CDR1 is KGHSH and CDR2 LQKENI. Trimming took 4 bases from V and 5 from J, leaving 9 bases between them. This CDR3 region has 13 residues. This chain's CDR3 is CASSQGRDQPQHF. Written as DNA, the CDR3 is TGTGCCAGCTCACAGGGGAGGGATCAGCCCCAGCATTTT.

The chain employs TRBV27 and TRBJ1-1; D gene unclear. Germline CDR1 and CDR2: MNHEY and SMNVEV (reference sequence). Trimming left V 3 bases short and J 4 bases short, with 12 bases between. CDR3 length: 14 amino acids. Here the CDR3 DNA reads TGTGCCAGCAGTTTTCACACCCCGGGCACTGAAGCTTTCTTT. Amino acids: CASSFHTPGTEAFF.

DNA for the CDR3: TGTGCCAGCAGCCAGACAGGGGATACGCAGTATTTT. Translation gives CASSQTGDTQYF. The chain carries TRBV9 and TRBJ2-3; 7 bases are shared with TRBD1. The CDR3 spans 12 residues. The junction had 2 bases not matched to a gene; V was cut back by 4 bases and J by 6 bases. Germline-derived CDR1 and CDR2 are SGDLS and YYNGEE.

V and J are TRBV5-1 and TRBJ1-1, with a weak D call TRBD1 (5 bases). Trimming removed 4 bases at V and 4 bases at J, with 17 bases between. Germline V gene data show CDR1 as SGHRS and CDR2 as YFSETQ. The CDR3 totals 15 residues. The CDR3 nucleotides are TGCGCCAGCAGCGGGAGGGGCTTGGATAGCACTGAAGCTTTCTTT. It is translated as CASSGRGLDSTEAFF.

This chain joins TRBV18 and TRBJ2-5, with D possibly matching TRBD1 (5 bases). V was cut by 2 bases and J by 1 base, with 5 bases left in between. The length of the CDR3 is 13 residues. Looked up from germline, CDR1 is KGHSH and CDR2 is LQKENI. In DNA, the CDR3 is TGTGCCAGCTCACCAACAGGCCAAGAGACCCAGTACTTC. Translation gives CASSPTGQETQYF.

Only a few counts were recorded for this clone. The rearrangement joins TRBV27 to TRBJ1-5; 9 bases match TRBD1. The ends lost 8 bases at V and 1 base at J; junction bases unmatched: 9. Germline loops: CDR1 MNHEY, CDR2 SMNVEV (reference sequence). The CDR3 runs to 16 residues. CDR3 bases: TGTGCCAGCTCACGGGGAGACAGGGGGAGCAATCAGCCCCAGCATTTT. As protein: CASSRGDRGSNQPQHF.

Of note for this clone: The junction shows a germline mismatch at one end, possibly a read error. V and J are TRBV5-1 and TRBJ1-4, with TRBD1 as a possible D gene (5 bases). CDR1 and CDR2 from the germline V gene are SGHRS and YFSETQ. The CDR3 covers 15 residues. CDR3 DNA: TGCGCCAGCACCTTGATCCCCCTAGGGGTCCGGAGAGGTGTTTTT. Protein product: CASTLIPLGVRRGVF.